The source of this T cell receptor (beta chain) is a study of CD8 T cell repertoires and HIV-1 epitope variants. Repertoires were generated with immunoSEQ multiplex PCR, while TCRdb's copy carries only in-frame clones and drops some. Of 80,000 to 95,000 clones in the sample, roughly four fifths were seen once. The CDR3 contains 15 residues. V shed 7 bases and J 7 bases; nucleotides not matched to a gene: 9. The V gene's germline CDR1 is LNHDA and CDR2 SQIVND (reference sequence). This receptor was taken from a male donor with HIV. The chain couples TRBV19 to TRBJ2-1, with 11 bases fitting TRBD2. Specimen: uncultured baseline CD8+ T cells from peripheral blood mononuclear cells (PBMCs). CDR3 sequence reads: CASKLTSGILNEQFF. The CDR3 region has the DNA TGTGCCAGTAAATTGACTAGCGGGATTTTAAATGAGCAGTTCTTC. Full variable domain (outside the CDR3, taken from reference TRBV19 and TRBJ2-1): DGGITQSPKYLFRKEGQNVTLSCEQNLNHDAMYWYRQDPGQGLRLIYYSQIVNDFQKGDIAEGYSVSREKKESFPLTVTSAQKNPTAFYLCASKLTSGILNEQFFGPGTRLTVL.